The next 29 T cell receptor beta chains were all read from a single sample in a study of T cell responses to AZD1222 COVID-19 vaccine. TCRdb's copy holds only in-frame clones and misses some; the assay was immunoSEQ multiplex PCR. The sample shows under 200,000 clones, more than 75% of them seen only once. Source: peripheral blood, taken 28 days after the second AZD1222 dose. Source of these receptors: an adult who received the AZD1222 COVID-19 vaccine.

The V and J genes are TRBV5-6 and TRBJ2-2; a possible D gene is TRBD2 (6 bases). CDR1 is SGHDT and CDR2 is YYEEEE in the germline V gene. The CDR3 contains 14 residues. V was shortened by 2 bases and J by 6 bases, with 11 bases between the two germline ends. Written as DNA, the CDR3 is TGTGCCAGCAGCTTCACGGGGGTCGCCGGGGAGCTGTTTTTT. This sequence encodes CASSFTGVAGELFF.

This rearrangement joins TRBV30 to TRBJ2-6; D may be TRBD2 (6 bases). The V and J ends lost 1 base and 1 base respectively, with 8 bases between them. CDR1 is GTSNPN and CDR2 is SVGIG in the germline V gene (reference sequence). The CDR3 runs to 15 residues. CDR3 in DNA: TGTGCCTGGAGTGGCGGAGGGTCTGGGGCCAACGTCCTGACTTTC. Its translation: CAWSGGGSGANVLTF.

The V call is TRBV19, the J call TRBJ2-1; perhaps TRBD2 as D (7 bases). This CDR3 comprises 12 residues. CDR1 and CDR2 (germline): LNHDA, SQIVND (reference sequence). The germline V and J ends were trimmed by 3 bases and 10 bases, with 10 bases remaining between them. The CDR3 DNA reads TGTGCCAGTAGTATTGGGGGGGGCGAGCAGTTCTTC. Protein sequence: CASSIGGGEQFF.

CDR3 loop: CASKDSGINYGYTF. CDR3 nucleotide sequence: TGTGCCAGCAAGGACTCGGGGATTAACTATGGCTACACCTTC. V is TRBV6-5 and J is TRBJ1-2; D call uncertain. V was cut by 7 bases and J by 1 base, with 13 bases left in between. The V gene's germline CDR1 is MNHEY and CDR2 SVGAGI. The CDR3 runs to 14 residues.

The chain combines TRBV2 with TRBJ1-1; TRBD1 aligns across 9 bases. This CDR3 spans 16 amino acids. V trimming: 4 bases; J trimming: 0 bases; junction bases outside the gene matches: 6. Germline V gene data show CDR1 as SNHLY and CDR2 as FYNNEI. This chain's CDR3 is CASSARTGALNTEAFF. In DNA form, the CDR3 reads TGTGCCAGCAGTGCCCGGACAGGGGCCCTGAACACTGAAGCTTTCTTT. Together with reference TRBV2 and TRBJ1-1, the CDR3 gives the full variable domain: EPEVTQTPSHQVTQMGQEVILRCVPISNHLYFYWYRQILGQKVEFLVSFYNNEISEKSEIFDDQFSVERPDGSNFTLKIRSTKLEDSAMYFCASSARTGALNTEAFFGQGTRLTVV.

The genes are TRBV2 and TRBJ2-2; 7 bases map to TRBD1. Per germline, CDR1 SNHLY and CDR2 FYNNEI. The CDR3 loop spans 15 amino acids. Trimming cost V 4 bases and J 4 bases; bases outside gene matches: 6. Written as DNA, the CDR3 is TGTGCCAGCAGTGGAGACAGGGCGGGCACCGGGGAGCTGTTTTTT. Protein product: CASSGDRAGTGELFF.

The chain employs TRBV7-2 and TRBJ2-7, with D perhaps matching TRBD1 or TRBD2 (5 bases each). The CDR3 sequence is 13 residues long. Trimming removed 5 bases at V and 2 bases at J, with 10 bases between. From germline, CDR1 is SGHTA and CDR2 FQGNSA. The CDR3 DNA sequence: TGTGCCAGCAGCCGGGGCATGGCCTACGAGCAGTACTTC. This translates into CASSRGMAYEQYF.

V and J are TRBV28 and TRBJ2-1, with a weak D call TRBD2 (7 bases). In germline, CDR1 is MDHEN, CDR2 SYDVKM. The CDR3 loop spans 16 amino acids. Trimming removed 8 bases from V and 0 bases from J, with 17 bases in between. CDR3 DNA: TGTGCCAGCCAGGGGTTAGCGGGCCCCTCCTACAATGAGCAGTTCTTC. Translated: CASQGLAGPSYNEQFF.

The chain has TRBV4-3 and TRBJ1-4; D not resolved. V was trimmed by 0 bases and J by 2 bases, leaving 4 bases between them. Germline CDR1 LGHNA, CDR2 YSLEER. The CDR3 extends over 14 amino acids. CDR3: CASSQETTNEKLFF. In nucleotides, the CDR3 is TGCGCCAGCAGCCAAGAGACGACTAATGAAAAACTGTTTTTT.

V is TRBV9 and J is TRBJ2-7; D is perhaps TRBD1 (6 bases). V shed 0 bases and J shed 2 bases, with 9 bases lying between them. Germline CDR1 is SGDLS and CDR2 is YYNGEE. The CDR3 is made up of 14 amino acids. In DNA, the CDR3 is TGTGCCAGCAGCGTAGGCCCAGGGGCCTACGAGCAGTACTTC. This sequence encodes CASSVGPGAYEQYF.

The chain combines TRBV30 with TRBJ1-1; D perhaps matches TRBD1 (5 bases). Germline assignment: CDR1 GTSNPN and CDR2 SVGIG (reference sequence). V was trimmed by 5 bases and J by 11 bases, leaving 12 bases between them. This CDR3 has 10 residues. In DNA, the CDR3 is TGTGCCTGGGGAGAGGGGAGGGCTTTCTTT. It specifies CAWGEGRAFF.

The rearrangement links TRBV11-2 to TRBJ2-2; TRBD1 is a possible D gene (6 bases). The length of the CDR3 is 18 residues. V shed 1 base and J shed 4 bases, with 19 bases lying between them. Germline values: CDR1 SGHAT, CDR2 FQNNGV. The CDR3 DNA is TGTGCCAGCAGCTTAGCGGGTACAGGGTCGGGTAGCACCGGGGAGCTGTTTTTT. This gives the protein CASSLAGTGSGSTGELFF. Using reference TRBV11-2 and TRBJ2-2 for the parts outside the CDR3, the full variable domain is EAGVAQSPRYKIIEKRQSVAFWCNPISGHATLYWYQQILGQGPKLLIQFQNNGVVDDSQLPKDRFSAERLKGVDSTLKIQPAKLEDSAVYLCASSLAGTGSGSTGELFFGEGSRLTVL.

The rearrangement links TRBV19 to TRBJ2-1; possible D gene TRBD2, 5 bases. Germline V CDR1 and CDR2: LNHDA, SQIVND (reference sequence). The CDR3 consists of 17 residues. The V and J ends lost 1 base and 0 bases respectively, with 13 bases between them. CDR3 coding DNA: TGTGCCAGTAGTATAGTTGCGGGCTTCAGCTCCTACAATGAGCAGTTCTTC. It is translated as CASSIVAGFSSYNEQFF.

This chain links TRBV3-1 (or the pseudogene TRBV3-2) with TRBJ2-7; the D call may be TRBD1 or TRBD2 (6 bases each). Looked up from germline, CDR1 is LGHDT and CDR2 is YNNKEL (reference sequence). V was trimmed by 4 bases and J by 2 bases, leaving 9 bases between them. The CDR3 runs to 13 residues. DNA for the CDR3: TGTGCCAGCAGCCGGGGGGACACCTACGAGCAGTACTTC. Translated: CASSRGDTYEQYF.

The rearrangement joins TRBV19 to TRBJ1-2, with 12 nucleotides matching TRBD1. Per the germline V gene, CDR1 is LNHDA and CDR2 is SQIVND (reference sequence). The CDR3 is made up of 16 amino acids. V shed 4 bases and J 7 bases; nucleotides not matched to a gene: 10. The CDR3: CASSTLPGQGAGGYTF. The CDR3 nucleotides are TGTGCCAGTAGTACCCTTCCGGGACAGGGGGCCGGTGGCTACACCTTC.

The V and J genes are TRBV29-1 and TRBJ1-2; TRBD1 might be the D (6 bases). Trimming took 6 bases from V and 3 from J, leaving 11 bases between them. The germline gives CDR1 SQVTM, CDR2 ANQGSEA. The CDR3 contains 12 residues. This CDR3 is CSVKGDDYGYTF. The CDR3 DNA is TGCAGCGTCAAGGGGGATGACTATGGCTACACCTTC.

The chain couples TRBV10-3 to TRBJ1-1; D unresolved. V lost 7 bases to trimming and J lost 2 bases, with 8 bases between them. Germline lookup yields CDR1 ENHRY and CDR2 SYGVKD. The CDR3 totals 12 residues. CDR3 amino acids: CAITDPNTEAFF. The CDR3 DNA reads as TGTGCCATCACCGACCCTAACACTGAAGCTTTCTTT.

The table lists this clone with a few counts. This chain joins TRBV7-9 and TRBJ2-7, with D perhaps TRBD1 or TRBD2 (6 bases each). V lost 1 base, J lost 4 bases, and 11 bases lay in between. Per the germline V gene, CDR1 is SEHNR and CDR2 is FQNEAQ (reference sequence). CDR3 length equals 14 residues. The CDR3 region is CASSLDQGRYEQYF. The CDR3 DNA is TGTGCCAGCAGCTTAGACCAGGGGAGGTACGAGCAGTACTTC.

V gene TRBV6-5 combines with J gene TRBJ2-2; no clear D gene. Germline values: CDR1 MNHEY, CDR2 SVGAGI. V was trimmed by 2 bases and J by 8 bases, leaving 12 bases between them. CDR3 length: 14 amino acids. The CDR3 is CASSYEAALGELFF. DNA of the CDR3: TGTGCCAGCAGTTACGAGGCCGCCCTGGGGGAGCTGTTTTTT.

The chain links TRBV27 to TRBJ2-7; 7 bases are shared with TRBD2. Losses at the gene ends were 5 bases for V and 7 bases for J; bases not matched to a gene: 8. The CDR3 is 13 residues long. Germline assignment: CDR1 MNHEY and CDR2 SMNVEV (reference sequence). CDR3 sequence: CASSPRMGGEQYF. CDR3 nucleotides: TGTGCCAGCAGTCCACGGATGGGGGGGGAGCAGTACTTC.

As DNA, the CDR3 is TGTGCCAGCAGCTTAGTCCGTCTAGCGGGAGGGCCGGACACCGGGGAGCTGTTTTTT. It codes for CASSLVRLAGGPDTGELFF. The chain links TRBV7-2 to TRBJ2-2; TRBD2 matches 12 bases. The V and J ends lost 1 base and 3 bases, in that order; junction bases with no gene match: 9. Germline V gives CDR1 SGHTA, CDR2 FQGNSA. The CDR3 runs 19 residues.

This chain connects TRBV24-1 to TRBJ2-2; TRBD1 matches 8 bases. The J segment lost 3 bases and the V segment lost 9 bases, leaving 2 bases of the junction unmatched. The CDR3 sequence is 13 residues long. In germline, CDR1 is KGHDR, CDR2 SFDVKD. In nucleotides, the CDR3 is TGTGCCACCGGGACAGGTCACACCGGGGAGCTGTTTTTT. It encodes CATGTGHTGELFF.

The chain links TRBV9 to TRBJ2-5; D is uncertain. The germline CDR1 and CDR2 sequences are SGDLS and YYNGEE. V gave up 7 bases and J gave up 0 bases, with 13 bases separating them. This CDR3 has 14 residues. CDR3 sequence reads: CASAMGSYQETQYF. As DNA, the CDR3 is TGTGCCAGCGCAATGGGGTCGTACCAAGAGACCCAGTACTTC.

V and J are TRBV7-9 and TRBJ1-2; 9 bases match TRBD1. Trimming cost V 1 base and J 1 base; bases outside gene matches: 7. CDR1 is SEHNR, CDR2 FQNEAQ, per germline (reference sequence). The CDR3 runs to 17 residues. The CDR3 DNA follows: TGTGCCAGCAGCTTAGTTGGACAGGGGCGGGGTAACTATGGCTACACCTTC. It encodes CASSLVGQGRGNYGYTF.

CDR3 sequence reads: CSAPGAYEQYF. CDR3 sequence (DNA): TGCAGTGCCCCCGGGGCCTACGAGCAGTACTTC. The gene calls are TRBV20-1 and TRBJ2-7, with D perhaps matching TRBD2 (5 bases). Germline loops: CDR1 DFQATT, CDR2 SNEGSKA (reference sequence). Trimming removed 6 bases at V and 2 bases at J, with 8 bases between. The CDR3 runs to 11 residues.

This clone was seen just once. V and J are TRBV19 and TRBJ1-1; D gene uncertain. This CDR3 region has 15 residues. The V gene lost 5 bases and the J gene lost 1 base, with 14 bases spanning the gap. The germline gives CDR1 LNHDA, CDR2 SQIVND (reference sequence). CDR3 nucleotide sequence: TGTGCCAGTAGTGTGGTAGGTCACTCGAACACTGAAGCTTTCTTT. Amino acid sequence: CASSVVGHSNTEAFF.

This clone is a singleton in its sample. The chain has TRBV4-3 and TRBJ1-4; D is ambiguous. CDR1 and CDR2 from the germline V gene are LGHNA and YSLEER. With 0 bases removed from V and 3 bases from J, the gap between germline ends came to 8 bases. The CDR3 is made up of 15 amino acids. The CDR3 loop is CASSQDLRANEKLFF. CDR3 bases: TGCGCCAGCAGCCAAGATCTGCGGGCTAATGAAAAACTGTTTTTT.

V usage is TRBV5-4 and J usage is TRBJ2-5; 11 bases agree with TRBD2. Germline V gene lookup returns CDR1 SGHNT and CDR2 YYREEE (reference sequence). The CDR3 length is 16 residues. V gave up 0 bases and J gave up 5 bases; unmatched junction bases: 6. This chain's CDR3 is CASSLAGASGRETQYF. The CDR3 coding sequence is TGTGCCAGCAGCTTGGCAGGGGCTAGCGGGAGGGAGACCCAGTACTTC.

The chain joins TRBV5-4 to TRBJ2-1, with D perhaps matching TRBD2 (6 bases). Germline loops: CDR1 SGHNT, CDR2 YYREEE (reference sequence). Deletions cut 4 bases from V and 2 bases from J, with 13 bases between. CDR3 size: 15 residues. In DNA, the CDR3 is TGTGCCAGCAGCGGGGACTCCGCCCCCTACAATGAGCAGTTCTTC. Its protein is CASSGDSAPYNEQFF.